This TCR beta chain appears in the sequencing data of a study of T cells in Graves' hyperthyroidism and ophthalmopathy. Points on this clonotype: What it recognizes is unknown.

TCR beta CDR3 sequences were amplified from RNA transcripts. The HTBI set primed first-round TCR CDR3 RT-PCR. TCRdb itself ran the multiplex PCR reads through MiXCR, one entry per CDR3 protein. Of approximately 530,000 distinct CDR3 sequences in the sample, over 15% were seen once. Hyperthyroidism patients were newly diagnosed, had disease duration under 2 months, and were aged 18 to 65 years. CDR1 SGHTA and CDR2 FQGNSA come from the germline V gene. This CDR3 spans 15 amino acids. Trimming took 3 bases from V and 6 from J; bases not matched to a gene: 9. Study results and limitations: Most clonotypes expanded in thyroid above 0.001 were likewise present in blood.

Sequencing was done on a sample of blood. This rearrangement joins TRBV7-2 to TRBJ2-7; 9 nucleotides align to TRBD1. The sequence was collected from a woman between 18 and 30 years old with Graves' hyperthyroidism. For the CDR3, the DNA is TGTGCCAGCAGCTTCAAGTCCGGGACAGGGCGCGAGCAGTACTTC. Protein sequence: CASSFKSGTGREQYF.